The clone carrying this T cell receptor beta chain was found a few times. Antigen specificity is unknown. CDR3 length: 13 residues. The J segment lost 9 bases and the V segment lost 6 bases, leaving 6 bases of the junction unmatched. A second roughly 6 to 12 cycle PCR used barcoded and J-beta primers. Each CDR3 protein gets one entry after TCRdb re-called the 5' RACE reads with MiXCR. Among some 800,000 distinct CDR3 sequences listed, around 42% were seen once. This sample stems from a study of blood T cells in healthy people across ages. Findings and caveats of the study: In long-lived donors, naive CD4+ cell counts and diversity exceeded those of aged donors. In older individuals, TCR beta diversity per million T cells was lower, falling roughly linearly with age.

Material: blood. The TCR comes from a man in his fifties or sixties in good health. This chain joins TRBV12-3 or TRBV12-4 and TRBJ2-1, with 9 bases identical to TRBD2. The CDR3 protein is CASRLAGWGEQFF. CDR3 nucleotide sequence: TGTGCCAGCAGGCTAGCGGGGTGGGGTGAGCAGTTCTTC.